This TCR beta chain was sequenced in a study of cytomegalovirus exposure and HLA in healthy donors listed by TCRdb under 2017. For the study in its entirety: According to a later analysis, the 110 or so validation repertoires were produced on the same platform as the approximately 610 repertoires of the first cohort. The study aimed to test whether signatures of past pathogen exposure could be identified by cataloging public T cell receptors. Along with the roughly 670-subject first cohort, a separate validation cohort of over 90 different subjects was used. To predict cytomegalovirus infection status, the study combined high-throughput TCR immunosequencing, statistical association of individual TCRs with disease status, and machine learning. Study-wide findings and limitations: Of the cluster scores, around 95% were above 0 in a later analysis, which found that TCRs clustered in the first cohort also tended to co-occur in the roughly 130 validation repertoires. In both the original and validation cohorts, the classifier was reported to diagnose cytomegalovirus status with high specificity and sensitivity. Three of the identified cytomegalovirus-associated TCR beta chains were confirmed in vitro to be specific for cytomegalovirus antigens. The authors suggested that the approach could potentially be generalized to other disease states and immunological phenotypes. A later analysis had no HLA typing for the validation cohort, so co-occurrence there was scored across all 120 or so repertoires. Most TCR sequences were seen in very few donors, while some public TCRs were found in many individuals. The study listed approximately 160 TCR beta chains as associated with cytomegalovirus.

Details on this clone: Its antigen remains undetermined. No base qualities exist here, and no much larger clone lies one base off it.

The CDR3 measures 14 amino acids from cysteine to phenylalanine. Only the CDR3 portion is preserved as DNA: 42 bases, with reading frame beginning at the first base. V drops 4 bases and J drops 4 bases, leaving 10 bases in between. CDR1 and CDR2, per the germline V gene, are MDHEN and SYDVKM. The donors were included in the validation cohort of over a hundred subjects, a group kept apart from the approximately 670-subject first cohort. Library preparation used the immunoSEQ multiplex PCR assay. Concerning the study's data processing: A statistical classification framework was built for diagnosing cytomegalovirus status from the catalog of TCR beta chain sequences. Sourced from immuneACCESS, this table was stored by TCRdb with only in-frame sequences that have V and J called. A share of the clones is absent; for the studies checked, an unresolved V gene accounts for under half, and the remainder has no known explanation. V, J and clone size are taken as reported in that table, and D and trimming were inferred from the DNA itself. The sample table holds 120,000 or so clones, of which roughly 95% were seen once. Together, the top ten hold 1.5% to 2% of the sample.

This receptor chain uses TRBV28 and TRBJ1-4; the D gene remains uncertain. The sequence was collected from a man in his late teens or twenties in good health and CMV-seronegative. The sequenced sample consisted of PBMCs. The CDR3 reads CASSSPELNEKLFF. The sequenced DNA: TGTGCCAGCAGTTCCCCCGAACTTAATGAAAAACTGTTTTTT.